The sequence of this TCR beta chain was determined in a study of OX40 agonist ivuxolimab in advanced cancers. On the study more broadly: Treatment received earlier with anti-PD-1, anti-PD-L1 or anti-CTLA-4 agents was allowed, and around 40% had some. Findings and caveats of the study: At 0.1 to 3.0 mg/kg, clonal expansion of CD4+ and CD8+ blood T cells had occurred by week 6.

This CDR3 comprises 14 residues. Germline V CDR1 and CDR2: LNHDA, SQIVND (reference sequence). V was pared by 1 base and J by 10 bases, with 6 bases of the junction left unmatched. About this clone: Its target is not known. The same CDR3 arises from other DNA sequences in this sample as well.

Here immunoSEQ multiplex PCR was the method, and the copy in TCRdb shows in-frame clones only, minus some. This table has roughly 75,000 clones, 86% appearing once. Excluded were patients having autoimmune disease history or systemic immunosuppression. The investigators sampled blood at baseline, at cycle 4 day 1, and at cycle 7 day 1. The starting material was CD4+ or CD8+ T cells sorted from blood, obtained in a trial of the OX40 agonist ivuxolimab. The clonotype comes from an adult with an advanced solid tumor such as melanoma, head and neck, liver or kidney cancer. V gene TRBV19 combines with J gene TRBJ2-1; 8 bases agree with TRBD1. CDR3 in DNA: TGTGCCAGTAGTATAGGAACAGGGGGTCGAGAGCAGTTCTTC. Its protein product is CASSIGTGGREQFF.